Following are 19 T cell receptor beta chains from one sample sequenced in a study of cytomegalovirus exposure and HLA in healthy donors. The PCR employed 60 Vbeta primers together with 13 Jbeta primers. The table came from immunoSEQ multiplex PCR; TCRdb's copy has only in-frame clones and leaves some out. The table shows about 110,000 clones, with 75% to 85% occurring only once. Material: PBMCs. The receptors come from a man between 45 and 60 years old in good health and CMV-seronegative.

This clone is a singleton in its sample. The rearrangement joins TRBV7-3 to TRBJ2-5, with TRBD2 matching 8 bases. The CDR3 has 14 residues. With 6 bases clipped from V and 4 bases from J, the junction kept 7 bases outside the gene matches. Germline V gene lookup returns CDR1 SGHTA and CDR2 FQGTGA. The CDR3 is CASRPSGGGETQYF. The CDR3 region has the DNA TGTGCCAGCAGACCAAGCGGGGGCGGAGAGACCCAGTACTTC.

CDR3 in DNA: TGTGCCAGCTCAATGACTGTAGCCTCTGGAAACACCATATATTTT. Translation gives CASSMTVASGNTIYF. This rearrangement joins TRBV18 to TRBJ1-3; D is ambiguous. Per the germline V gene, CDR1 is KGHSH and CDR2 is LQKENI. The CDR3 contains 15 residues. V lost 5 bases and J lost 0, with 11 bases in between.

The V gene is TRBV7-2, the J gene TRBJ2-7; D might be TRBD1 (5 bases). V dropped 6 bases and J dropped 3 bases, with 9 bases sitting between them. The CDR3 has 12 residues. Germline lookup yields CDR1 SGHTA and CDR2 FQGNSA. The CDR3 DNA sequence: TGTGCCAGCAGTCCCACAGGCTACGAGCAGTACTTC. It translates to CASSPTGYEQYF.

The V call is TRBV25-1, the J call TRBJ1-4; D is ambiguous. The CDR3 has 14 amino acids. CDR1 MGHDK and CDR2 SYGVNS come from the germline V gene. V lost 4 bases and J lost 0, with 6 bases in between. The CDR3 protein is CASSARATNEKLFF. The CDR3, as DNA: TGTGCCAGCAGTGCGCGAGCAACTAATGAAAAACTGTTTTTT.

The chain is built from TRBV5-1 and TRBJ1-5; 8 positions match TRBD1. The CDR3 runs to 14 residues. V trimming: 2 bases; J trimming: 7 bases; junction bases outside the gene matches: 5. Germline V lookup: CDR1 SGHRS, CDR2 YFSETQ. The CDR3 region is CASSLDRGGQPQHF. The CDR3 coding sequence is TGCGCCAGCAGCTTAGACAGGGGCGGACAGCCCCAGCATTTT.

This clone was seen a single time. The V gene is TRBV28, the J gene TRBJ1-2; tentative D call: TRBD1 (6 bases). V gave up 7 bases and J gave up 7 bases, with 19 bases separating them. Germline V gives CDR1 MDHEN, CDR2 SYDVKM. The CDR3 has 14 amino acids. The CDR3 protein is CASIKSQGVGGYTF. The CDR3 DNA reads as TGTGCCAGCATTAAATCACAGGGAGTAGGTGGCTACACCTTC.

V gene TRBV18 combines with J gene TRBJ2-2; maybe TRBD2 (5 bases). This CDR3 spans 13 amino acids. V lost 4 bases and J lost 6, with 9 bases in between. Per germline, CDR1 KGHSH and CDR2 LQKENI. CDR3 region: CASSLLEAGELFF. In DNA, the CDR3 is TGTGCCAGCTCACTTTTGGAGGCCGGGGAGCTGTTTTTT. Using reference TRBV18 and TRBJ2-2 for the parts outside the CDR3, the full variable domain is NAGVMQNPRHLVRRRGQEARLRCSPMKGHSHVYWYRQLPEEGLKFMVYLQKENIIDESGMPKERFSAEFPKEGPSILRIQQVVRGDSAAYFCASSLLEAGELFFGEGSRLTVL.

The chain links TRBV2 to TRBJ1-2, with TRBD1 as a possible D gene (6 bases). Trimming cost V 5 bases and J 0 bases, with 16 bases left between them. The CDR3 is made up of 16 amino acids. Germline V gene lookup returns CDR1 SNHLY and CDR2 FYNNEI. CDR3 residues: CASSIYGPGANYGYTF. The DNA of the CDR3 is TGTGCCAGCAGTATTTATGGGCCAGGGGCTAACTATGGCTACACCTTC.

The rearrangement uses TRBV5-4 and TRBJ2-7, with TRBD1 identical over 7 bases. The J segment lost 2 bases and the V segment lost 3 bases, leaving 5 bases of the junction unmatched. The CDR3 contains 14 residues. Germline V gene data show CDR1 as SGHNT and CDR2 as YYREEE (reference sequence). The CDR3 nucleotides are TGTGCCAGCAGCTCAGGGGGAAAAGCCTACGAGCAGTACTTC. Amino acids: CASSSGGKAYEQYF.

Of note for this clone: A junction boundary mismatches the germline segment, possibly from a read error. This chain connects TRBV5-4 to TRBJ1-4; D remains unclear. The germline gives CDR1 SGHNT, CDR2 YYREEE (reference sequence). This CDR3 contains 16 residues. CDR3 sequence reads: CASSLWSAATNEKPFF. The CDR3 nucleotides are TGTGCCAGCAGCTTGTGGTCGGCCGCAACTAATGAAAAACCGTTTTTT.

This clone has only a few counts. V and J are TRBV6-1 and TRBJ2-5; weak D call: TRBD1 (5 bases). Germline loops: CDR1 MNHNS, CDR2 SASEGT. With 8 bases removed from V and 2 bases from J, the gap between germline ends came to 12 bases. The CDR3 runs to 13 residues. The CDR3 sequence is CASGAGFQETQYF. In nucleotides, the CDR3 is TGTGCCAGCGGCGCAGGGTTTCAAGAGACCCAGTACTTC.

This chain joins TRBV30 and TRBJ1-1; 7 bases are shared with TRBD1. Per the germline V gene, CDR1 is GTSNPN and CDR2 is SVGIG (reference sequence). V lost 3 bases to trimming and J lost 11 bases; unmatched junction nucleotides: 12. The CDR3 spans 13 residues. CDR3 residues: CAWRRTGAEMAFF. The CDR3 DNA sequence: TGTGCCTGGAGGAGGACAGGAGCGGAGATGGCTTTCTTT.

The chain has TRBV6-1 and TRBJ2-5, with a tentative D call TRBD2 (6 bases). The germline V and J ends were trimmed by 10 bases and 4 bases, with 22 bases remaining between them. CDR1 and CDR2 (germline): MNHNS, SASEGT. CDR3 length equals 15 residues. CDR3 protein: CAILSTQGGGETQYF. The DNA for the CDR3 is TGTGCCATCCTTTCAACGCAGGGAGGAGGAGAGACCCAGTACTTC.

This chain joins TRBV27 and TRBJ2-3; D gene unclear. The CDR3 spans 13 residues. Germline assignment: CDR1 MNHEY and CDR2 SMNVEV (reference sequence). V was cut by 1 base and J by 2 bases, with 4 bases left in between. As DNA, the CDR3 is TGTGCCAGCAGTTTATTCCTCACAGATACGCAGTATTTT. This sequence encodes CASSLFLTDTQYF.

CDR3 coding DNA: TGCGCCAGCAGCCCGGGACTAGGTTTAGATACGCAGTATTTT. Protein: CASSPGLGLDTQYF. This chain links TRBV5-1 with TRBJ2-3; TRBD2 aligns across 8 bases. The CDR3 has 14 amino acids. After removal of 4 bases from V and 5 bases from J, the junction contained 6 bases not matched to a gene. The germline V gene has CDR1 SGHRS and CDR2 YFSETQ.

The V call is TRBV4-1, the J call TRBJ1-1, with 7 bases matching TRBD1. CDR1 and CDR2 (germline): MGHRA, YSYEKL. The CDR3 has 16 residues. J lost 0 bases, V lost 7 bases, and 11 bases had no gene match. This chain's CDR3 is CASKRGGLIMNTEAFF. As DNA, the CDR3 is TGCGCCAGCAAAAGAGGGGGCCTTATTATGAACACTGAAGCTTTCTTT.

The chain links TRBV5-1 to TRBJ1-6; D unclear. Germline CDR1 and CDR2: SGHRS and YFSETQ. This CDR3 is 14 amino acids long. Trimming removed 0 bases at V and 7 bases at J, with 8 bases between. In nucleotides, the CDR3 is TGCGCCAGCAGCTTGGACAGAGGGAATTCACCCCTCCACTTT. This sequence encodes CASSLDRGNSPLHF. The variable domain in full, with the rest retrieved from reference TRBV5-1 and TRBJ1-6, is KAGVTQTPRYLIKTRGQQVTLSCSPISGHRSVSWYQQTPGQGLQFLFEYFSETQRNKGNFPGRFSGRQFSNSRSEMNVSTLELGDSALYLCASSLDRGNSPLHFGNGTRLTVT.

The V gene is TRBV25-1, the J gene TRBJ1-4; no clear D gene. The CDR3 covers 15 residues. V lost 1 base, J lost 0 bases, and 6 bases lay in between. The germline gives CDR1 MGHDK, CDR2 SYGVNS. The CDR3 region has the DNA TGTGCCAGCAGTGAATCTCGTCCAACTAATGAAAAACTGTTTTTT. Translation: CASSESRPTNEKLFF.

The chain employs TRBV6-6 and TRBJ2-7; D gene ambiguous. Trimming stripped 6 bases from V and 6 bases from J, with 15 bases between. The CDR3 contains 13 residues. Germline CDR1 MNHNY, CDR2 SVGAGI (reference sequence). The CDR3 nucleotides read TGTGCCAGCAGACCCGCAGGAAAGGTCGAGCAGTACGTC. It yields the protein CASRPAGKVEQYV.